The 24 T cell receptor beta chains given below trace back to one sample, sequenced in a study of T-cell memory formation after mild COVID-19. TCRdb used MiXCR to reprocess the 5' RACE reads, holding one entry per CDR3 protein. The data hold approximately 410,000 distinct CDR3 sequences, with more than 20% observed a single time. The material sequenced was PBMCs or a T cell subset sorted from them (not recorded which). The receptors come from an adult woman who had mild COVID-19 (a few samples of this study predate the infection). Cell type and time point are not known.

This clonotype was observed at least ten times. V gene TRBV7-6 combines with J gene TRBJ2-3, with 8 bases fitting TRBD2. CDR3 length: 15 residues. Germline CDR1 and CDR2: SGHVS and FNYEAQ. V was clipped by 1 base and J by 5 bases; unmatched bases: 5. The CDR3 DNA reads as TGTGCCAGCAGCTTAGGTAGCGGGGTCGTAGATACGCAGTATTTT. Protein: CASSLGSGVVDTQYF.

As concerns this clonotype: A junction boundary mismatches the germline segment, possibly from a read error. The chain recombines TRBV7-8 with TRBJ1-1; no firm D call. Germline-derived CDR1 and CDR2 are SGHVS and FQNEAQ. CDR3 length: 13 amino acids. In DNA, the CDR3 is TGTGCCAGCATCTTAGGCGGTAACACTGAAGCTTTCTTT. Translation gives CASILGGNTEAFF. Variable domain in full (rest from reference TRBV7-8 and TRBJ1-1): GAGVSQSPRYKVAKRGQDVALRCDPISGHVSLFWYQQALGQGPEFLTYFQNEAQLDKSGLPSDRFFAERPEGSVSTLKIQRTQQEDSAVYLCASILGGNTEAFFGQGTRLTVV.

This clonotype has only a few counts. This chain connects TRBV30 to TRBJ1-1, with D unclear. Germline CDR1 is GTSNPN and CDR2 is SVGIG (reference sequence). The CDR3 totals 12 residues. Trimming took off 2 bases at V and 4 bases at J, with 8 bases between the two ends. The DNA for the CDR3 is TGTGCCTGGAGTAGGCAGCTCACTGAAGCTTTCTTT. This gives the protein CAWSRQLTEAFF.

This clonotype was counted between two and nine times. CDR3: CASGESGRAPGIDTQYF. CDR3 DNA: TGTGCCAGCGGAGAGAGCGGGAGGGCCCCTGGCATTGATACGCAGTATTTT. The chain has TRBV6-2 or TRBV6-3 and TRBJ2-3, with TRBD2 identical over 10 bases. The CDR3 loop spans 17 amino acids. Trimming removed 8 bases from V and 6 bases from J; junction bases left unmatched: 17. Germline loops: CDR1 MNHEY, CDR2 SVGEGT.

Here the CDR3 reads CASGVRDGRDTEAFF. CDR3 bases: TGTGCCAGCGGAGTTCGGGACGGGAGGGACACTGAAGCTTTCTTT. The chain has TRBV6-1 and TRBJ1-1; D might be TRBD1 (5 bases). CDR3 length equals 15 residues. CDR1 is MNHNS, CDR2 SASEGT, per germline. Deletions cut 8 bases from V and 3 bases from J, with 19 bases between.

The V call is TRBV24-1, the J call TRBJ2-5, with D perhaps matching TRBD1 or TRBD2 (6 bases each). This CDR3 is built from 15 residues. Trimming cost V 3 bases and J 5 bases, with 15 bases left between them. In germline, CDR1 is KGHDR, CDR2 SFDVKD. The CDR3 bases are TGTGCCACCAGTGATCCTCCGGGGGCAGGGGAGACCCAGTACTTC. Translated, it gives CATSDPPGAGETQYF.

The chain joins TRBV12-3 or TRBV12-4 to TRBJ1-1, with TRBD1 matching 8 bases. V was clipped by 3 bases and J by 4 bases; unmatched bases: 13. The CDR3 runs 17 residues. CDR3 DNA: TGTGCCAGCAGTTTCGCGACAGGGGAGAGGGCAGGCACTGAAGCTTTCTTT. This codes for CASSFATGERAGTEAFF.

In this sample, this clonotype turned up a few times. The chain employs TRBV7-9 and TRBJ1-1; 10 nucleotides line up with TRBD1. CDR1 and CDR2 from the germline V gene are SEHNR and FQNEAQ (reference sequence). CDR3 size: 15 residues. The J segment lost 6 bases and the V segment lost 5 bases, leaving 9 bases of the junction unmatched. The CDR3 bases are TGTGCCAGCAGCCACGCGGGACAGGGGTCGGCTGAAGCTTTCTTT. This gives the protein CASSHAGQGSAEAFF.

The chain joins TRBV5-1 to TRBJ2-7; weak D call: TRBD1 (6 bases). Germline CDR1 and CDR2: SGHRS and YFSETQ. The CDR3 spans 16 residues. Deletions cut 3 bases from V and 7 bases from J, with 23 bases between. The DNA for the CDR3 is TGCGCCAGCAGCTCACACAGGGTAAAGGATGTTCGGGAGCAGTACTTC. Translating it yields CASSSHRVKDVREQYF. The full variable domain, with the rest looked up from reference TRBV5-1 and TRBJ2-7, is KAGVTQTPRYLIKTRGQQVTLSCSPISGHRSVSWYQQTPGQGLQFLFEYFSETQRNKGNFPGRFSGRQFSNSRSEMNVSTLELGDSALYLCASSSHRVKDVREQYFGPGTRLTVT.

The chain combines TRBV7-3 with TRBJ1-3, with D perhaps matching TRBD1 (5 bases). Between the trimmed V and J ends, which lost 5 bases and 7 bases, there was a span of 9 bases. The CDR3 sequence is 12 residues long. In germline, CDR1 is SGHTA, CDR2 FQGTGA. CDR3 DNA: TGTGCCAGCAGCCCTGGGGGGAACACCATATATTTT. As protein: CASSPGGNTIYF.

The chain couples TRBV6-5 to TRBJ2-1, with 7 nucleotides matching TRBD1. This CDR3 spans 15 amino acids. In germline, CDR1 is MNHEY, CDR2 SVGAGI. J lost 7 bases, V lost 6 bases, and 12 bases had no gene match. The CDR3 reads CASSRDRDGKNEQFF. As DNA, the CDR3 is TGTGCCAGCAGCCGAGACAGGGACGGGAAAAATGAGCAGTTCTTC.

CDR3 DNA sequence: TGTGCCAGCAGCCAACTCGGGGGGAGTGTGTACGAGCAGTACTTC. Protein: CASSQLGGSVYEQYF. This chain connects TRBV4-2 to TRBJ2-7; TRBD2 agrees at 7 bases. The CDR3 loop spans 15 amino acids. Trimming removed 2 bases from V and 4 bases from J; junction bases left unmatched: 8. Germline values: CDR1 LGHNA, CDR2 YNFKEQ.

This clonotype was picked up many times. The chain employs TRBV5-1 and TRBJ1-1, with 8 bases lining up with TRBD1. From germline, CDR1 is SGHRS and CDR2 YFSETQ. The CDR3 sequence is 16 residues long. After removal of 0 bases from V and 3 bases from J, the junction contained 7 bases not matched to a gene. The CDR3 protein is CASSLDRGVLDTEAFF. Written as DNA, the CDR3 is TGCGCCAGCAGCTTGGACAGGGGGGTGTTAGACACTGAAGCTTTCTTT.

This clonotype was counted at least ten times. The chain recombines TRBV6-6 with TRBJ1-1, with 9 bases matching TRBD1. The CDR3 has 16 residues. V shed 2 bases, J shed 0 bases, and the junction held 4 bases outside the gene matches. Germline lookup yields CDR1 MNHNY and CDR2 SVGAGI (reference sequence). The CDR3 reads CASSYPDRGLNTEAFF. The CDR3 DNA reads TGTGCCAGCAGTTACCCGGACAGGGGTCTGAACACTGAAGCTTTCTTT.

CDR3 in amino acids: CASSLTGTSGLGGEQFF. The DNA for the CDR3 is TGTGCCAGCAGCTTGACCGGGACTAGCGGGTTAGGTGGTGAGCAGTTCTTC. J is TRBJ2-1 and V is TRBV7-8; TRBD2 agrees at 12 bases. The CDR3 is 17 residues long. The germline CDR1 and CDR2 sequences are SGHVS and FQNEAQ. V trimming: 3 bases; J trimming: 9 bases; junction bases outside the gene matches: 12.

The chain joins TRBV7-8 to TRBJ2-1, with D tentatively TRBD2 (5 bases). Looked up from germline, CDR1 is SGHVS and CDR2 is FQNEAQ. This CDR3 spans 15 amino acids. V was clipped by 0 bases and J by 12 bases, with 18 bases between them. The DNA for the CDR3 is TGTGCCAGCAGCTTAGCGACGGACGCCGGGGTCGGGCAGTTCTTC. Translation: CASSLATDAGVGQFF.

The gene calls are TRBV5-5 and TRBJ2-3; no reliable D call. Per germline, CDR1 SGHKS and CDR2 YYEKEE (reference sequence). This CDR3 is built from 14 residues. Trimming took 2 bases from V and 5 from J, leaving 12 bases between them. The DNA for the CDR3 is TGTGCCAGCAGCTTCCTTACCTTACAAGATACGCAGTATTTT. It specifies CASSFLTLQDTQYF.

This chain links TRBV5-6 with TRBJ2-5; tentative D call: TRBD1 (7 bases). Per germline, CDR1 SGHDT and CDR2 YYEEEE. This CDR3 spans 13 amino acids. Trimming left V 3 bases short and J 4 bases short, with 10 bases between. The CDR3 sequence is CASSSGGPETQYF. CDR3 nucleotides: TGTGCCAGCAGCTCAGGGGGGCCAGAGACCCAGTACTTC.

This clonotype was found a few times. CDR3 nucleotides: TGTGCCAGCAGTTTGGGTCGCTCCTATAATTCACCCCTCCACTTT. Its protein product is CASSLGRSYNSPLHF. The chain employs TRBV27 and TRBJ1-6, with unresolved D. CDR1 is MNHEY, CDR2 SMNVEV, per germline (reference sequence). The V and J ends lost 3 bases and 0 bases respectively, with 6 bases between them. The CDR3 is 15 residues long.

This clonotype was recorded a few times. V and J are TRBV18 and TRBJ2-7; the match to TRBD2 covers 13 bases. J lost 3 bases, V lost 3 bases, and 2 bases had no gene match. In germline, CDR1 is KGHSH, CDR2 LQKENI. This CDR3 has 15 amino acids. CDR3 residues: CASSPTSGRNYEQYF. The CDR3 DNA reads TGTGCCAGCTCACCGACTAGCGGGAGGAACTACGAGCAGTACTTC.

Here the CDR3 DNA reads TGTGCCAGCAGCCGACAGGAGCGCAATCAGCCCCAGCATTTT. It encodes CASSRQERNQPQHF. The V and J genes are TRBV12-3 or TRBV12-4 and TRBJ1-5; weak D call: TRBD1 (6 bases). Trimming left V 6 bases short and J 2 bases short, with 11 bases between. This CDR3 region has 14 residues.

The J gene is TRBJ2-2, the V gene TRBV5-4, with TRBD2 matching over 8 bases. Trimming cost V 5 bases and J 2 bases; bases outside gene matches: 8. The CDR3 runs 16 residues. Germline CDR1 SGHNT, CDR2 YYREEE (reference sequence). CDR3 bases: TGTGCCAGCAGACCCGGTGTAGCGGGAAACACCGGGGAGCTGTTTTTT. Translated: CASRPGVAGNTGELFF.

This chain links TRBV2 with TRBJ2-7; 10 bases agree with TRBD2. V trimming: 4 bases; J trimming: 7 bases; junction bases outside the gene matches: 10. This CDR3 is built from 15 residues. Germline V gene lookup returns CDR1 SNHLY and CDR2 FYNNEI. The CDR3 DNA sequence: TGTGCCAGCAGTGCCGGCCCAGCGGGAGGGGGGGAGCAGTACTTC. It translates to CASSAGPAGGGEQYF.

This clonotype came up many times. The gene calls are TRBV7-9 and TRBJ2-1; 8 positions agree with TRBD2. Germline CDR1 reads SEHNR; CDR2 reads FQNEAQ (reference sequence). The CDR3 length is 13 residues. Germline trimming cut 8 bases from V and 7 bases from J; bases unmatched to any gene: 7. CDR3 DNA sequence: TGTGCCAGCGGGCGGGAGGAGCGGAATGAGCAGTTCTTC. Translating it yields CASGREERNEQFF.